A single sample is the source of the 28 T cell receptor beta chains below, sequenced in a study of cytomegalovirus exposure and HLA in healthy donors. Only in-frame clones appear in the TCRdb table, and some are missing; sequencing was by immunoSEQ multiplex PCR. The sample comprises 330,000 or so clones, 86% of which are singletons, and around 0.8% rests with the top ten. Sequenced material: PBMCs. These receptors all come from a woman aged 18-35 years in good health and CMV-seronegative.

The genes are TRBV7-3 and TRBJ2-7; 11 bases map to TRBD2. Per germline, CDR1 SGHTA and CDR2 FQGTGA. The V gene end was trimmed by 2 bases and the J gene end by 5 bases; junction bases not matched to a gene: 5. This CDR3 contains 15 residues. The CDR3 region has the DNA TGTGCCAGCAGCTTATCGACTAGCGGGAACAACGAGCAGTACTTC. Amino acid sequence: CASSLSTSGNNEQYF. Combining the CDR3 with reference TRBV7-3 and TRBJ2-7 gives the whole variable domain GAGVSQTPSNKVTEKGKYVELRCDPISGHTALYWYRQSLGQGPEFLIYFQGTGAADDSGLPNDRFFAVRPEGSVSTLKIQRTERGDSAVYLCASSLSTSGNNEQYFGPGTRLTVT.

CDR3 loop: CASRTSGPNEQFF. The CDR3 DNA reads as TGTGCCAGCAGAACTAGCGGTCCCAATGAGCAGTTCTTC. The rearrangement links TRBV6-5 to TRBJ2-1, with 8 bases identical to TRBD2. Germline CDR1 is MNHEY and CDR2 is SVGAGI. The CDR3 extends over 13 amino acids. After removal of 6 bases from V and 6 bases from J, the junction contained 4 bases not matched to a gene.

As DNA, the CDR3 is TGCAGTGCTAGTTCGAACTATGGCTACACCTTC. It translates to CSASSNYGYTF. The genes are TRBV20-1 and TRBJ1-2; D is undetermined. V lost 3 bases to trimming and J lost 2 bases, with 4 bases between them. The CDR3 extends over 11 amino acids. Germline V lookup: CDR1 DFQATT, CDR2 SNEGSKA (reference sequence).

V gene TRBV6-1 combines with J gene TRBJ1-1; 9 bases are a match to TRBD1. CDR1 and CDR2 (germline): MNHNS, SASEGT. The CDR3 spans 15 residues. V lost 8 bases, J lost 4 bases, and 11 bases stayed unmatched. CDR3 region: CASPPRTGVGTEAFF. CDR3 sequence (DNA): TGTGCCAGCCCTCCTCGGACAGGGGTGGGCACTGAAGCTTTCTTT.

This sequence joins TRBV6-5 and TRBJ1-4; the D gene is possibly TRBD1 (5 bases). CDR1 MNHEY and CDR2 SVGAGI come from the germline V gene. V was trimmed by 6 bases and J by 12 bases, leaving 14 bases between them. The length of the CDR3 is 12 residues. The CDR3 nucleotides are TGTGCCAGCAGCCCGAAGGGGAGGCAACTGTTTTTT. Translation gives CASSPKGRQLFF.

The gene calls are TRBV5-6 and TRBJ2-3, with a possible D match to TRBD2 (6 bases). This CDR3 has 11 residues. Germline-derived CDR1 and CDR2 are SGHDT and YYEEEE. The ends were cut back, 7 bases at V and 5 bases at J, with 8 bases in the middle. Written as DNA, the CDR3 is TGTGCCAGCGGGACTGGAGATACGCAGTATTTT. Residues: CASGTGDTQYF.

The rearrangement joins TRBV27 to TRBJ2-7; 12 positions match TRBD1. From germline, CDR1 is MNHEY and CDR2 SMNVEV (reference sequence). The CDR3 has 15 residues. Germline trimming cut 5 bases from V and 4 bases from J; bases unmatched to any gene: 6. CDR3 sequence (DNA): TGTGCCAGCAGTAGGGGACAGGGGGCGAAGTACGAGCAGTACTTC. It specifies CASSRGQGAKYEQYF.

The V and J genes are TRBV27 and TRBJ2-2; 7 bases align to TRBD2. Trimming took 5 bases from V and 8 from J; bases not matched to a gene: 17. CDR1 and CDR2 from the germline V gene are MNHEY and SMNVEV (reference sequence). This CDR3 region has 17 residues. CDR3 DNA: TGTGCCAGCAGTCCACCCCTCGGACTAGAACGGGGAGGGGAGCTGTTTTTT. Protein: CASSPPLGLERGGELFF.

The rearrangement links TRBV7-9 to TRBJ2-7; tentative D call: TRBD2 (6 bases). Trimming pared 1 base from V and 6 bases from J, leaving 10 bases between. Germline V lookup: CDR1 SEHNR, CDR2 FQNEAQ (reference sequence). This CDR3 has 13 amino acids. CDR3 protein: CASSLVRGSEQYF. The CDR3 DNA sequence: TGTGCCAGCAGCTTAGTACGGGGGAGCGAGCAGTACTTC.

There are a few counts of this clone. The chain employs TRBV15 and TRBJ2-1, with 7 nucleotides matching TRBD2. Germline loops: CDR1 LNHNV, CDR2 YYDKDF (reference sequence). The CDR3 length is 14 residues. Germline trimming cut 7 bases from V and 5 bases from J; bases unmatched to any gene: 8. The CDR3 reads CATTVSGIDNEQFF. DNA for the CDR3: TGTGCCACCACTGTAAGCGGGATCGACAATGAGCAGTTCTTC. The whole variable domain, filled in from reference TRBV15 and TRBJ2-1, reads DAMVIQNPRYQVTQFGKPVTLSCSQTLNHNVMYWYQQKSSQAPKLLFHYYDKDFNNEADTPDNFQSRRPNTSFCFLDIRSPGLGDTAMYLCATTVSGIDNEQFFGPGTRLTVL.

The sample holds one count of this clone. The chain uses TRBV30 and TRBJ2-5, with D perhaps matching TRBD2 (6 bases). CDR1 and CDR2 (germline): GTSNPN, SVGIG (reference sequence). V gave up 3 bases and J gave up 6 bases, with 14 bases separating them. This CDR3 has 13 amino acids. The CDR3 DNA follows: TGTGCCTGGAGCCCGGGACTTGGACAGACCCAGTACTTC. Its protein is CAWSPGLGQTQYF.

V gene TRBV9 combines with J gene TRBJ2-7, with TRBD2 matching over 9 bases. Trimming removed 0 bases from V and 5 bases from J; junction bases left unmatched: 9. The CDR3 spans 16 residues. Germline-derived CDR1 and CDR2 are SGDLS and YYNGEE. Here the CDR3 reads CASSVGSSGSSNEQYF. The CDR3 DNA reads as TGTGCCAGCAGCGTAGGGAGTAGCGGGAGCTCTAACGAGCAGTACTTC.

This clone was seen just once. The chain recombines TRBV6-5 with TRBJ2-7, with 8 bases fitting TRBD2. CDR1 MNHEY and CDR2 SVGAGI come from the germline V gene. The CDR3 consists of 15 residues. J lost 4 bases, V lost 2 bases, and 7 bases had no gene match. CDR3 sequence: CASSYKLAGYYEQYF. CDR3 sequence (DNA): TGTGCCAGCAGTTACAAGTTAGCGGGATATTACGAGCAGTACTTC.

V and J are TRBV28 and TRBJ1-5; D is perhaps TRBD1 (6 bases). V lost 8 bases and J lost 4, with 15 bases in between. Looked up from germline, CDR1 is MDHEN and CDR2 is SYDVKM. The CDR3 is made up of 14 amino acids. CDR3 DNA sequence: TGTGCCAGCGGTAGACAGGCCTTAAATCAGCCCCAGCATTTT. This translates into CASGRQALNQPQHF.

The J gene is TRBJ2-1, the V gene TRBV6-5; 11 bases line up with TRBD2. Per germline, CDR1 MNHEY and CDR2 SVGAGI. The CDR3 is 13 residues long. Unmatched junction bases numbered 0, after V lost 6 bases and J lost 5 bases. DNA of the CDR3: TGTGCCAGCAGGACTAGCGGGAACAATGAGCAGTTCTTC. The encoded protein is CASRTSGNNEQFF.

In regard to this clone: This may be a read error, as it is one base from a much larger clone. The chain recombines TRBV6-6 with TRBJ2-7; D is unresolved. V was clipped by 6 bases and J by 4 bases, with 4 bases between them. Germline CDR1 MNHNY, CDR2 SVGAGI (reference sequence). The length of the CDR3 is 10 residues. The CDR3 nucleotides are TGTGCCAGCAGACGGTACGAGCAGTACTTC. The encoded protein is CASRRYEQYF.

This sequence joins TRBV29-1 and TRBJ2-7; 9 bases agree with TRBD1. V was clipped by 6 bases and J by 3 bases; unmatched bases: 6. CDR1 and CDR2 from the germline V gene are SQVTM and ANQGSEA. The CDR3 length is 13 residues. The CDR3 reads CSVQTGGGYEQYF. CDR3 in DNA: TGCAGCGTGCAAACAGGGGGCGGCTACGAGCAGTACTTC.

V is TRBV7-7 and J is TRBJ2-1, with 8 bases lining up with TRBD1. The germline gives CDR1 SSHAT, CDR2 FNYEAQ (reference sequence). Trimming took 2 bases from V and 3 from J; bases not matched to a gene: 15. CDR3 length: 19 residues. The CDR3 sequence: CASSLSGTGKLPGYNEQFF. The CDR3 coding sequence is TGTGCCAGCAGCTTAAGTGGGACAGGTAAACTTCCGGGCTACAATGAGCAGTTCTTC. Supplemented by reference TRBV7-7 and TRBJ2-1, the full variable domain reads GAGVSQSPRYKVTKRGQDVTLRCDPISSHATLYWYQQALGQGPEFLTYFNYEAQPDKSGLPSDRFSAERPEGSISTLTIQRTEQRDSAMYRCASSLSGTGKLPGYNEQFFGPGTRLTVL.

The CDR3 DNA sequence: TGTGCCAGCAGCTTAGGGGGGGGGCTTGGCAATCAGCCCCAGCATTTT. As protein: CASSLGGGLGNQPQHF. The rearrangement uses TRBV7-2 and TRBJ1-5; the D gene is possibly TRBD1 (6 bases). The germline V gene has CDR1 SGHTA and CDR2 FQGNSA. The ends were cut back, 1 base at V and 2 bases at J, with 12 bases in the middle. This CDR3 is 16 amino acids long. Together with reference TRBV7-2 and TRBJ1-5, the CDR3 gives the full variable domain: GAGVSQSPSNKVTEKGKDVELRCDPISGHTALYWYRQSLGQGLEFLIYFQGNSAPDKSGLPSDRFSAERTGGSVSTLTIQRTQQEDSAVYLCASSLGGGLGNQPQHFGDGTRLSIL.

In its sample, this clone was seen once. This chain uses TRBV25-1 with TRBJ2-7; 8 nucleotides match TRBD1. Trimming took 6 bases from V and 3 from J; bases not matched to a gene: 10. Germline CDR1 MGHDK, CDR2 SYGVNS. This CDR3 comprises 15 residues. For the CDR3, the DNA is TGTGCCAGCAGCGGGACAGGCTCAAAAGGCTACGAGCAGTACTTC. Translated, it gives CASSGTGSKGYEQYF.

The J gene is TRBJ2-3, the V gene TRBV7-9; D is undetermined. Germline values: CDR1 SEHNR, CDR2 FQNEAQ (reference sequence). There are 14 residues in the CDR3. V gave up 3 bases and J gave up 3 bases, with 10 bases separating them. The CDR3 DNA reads TGTGCCAGCAGCTTTGAACTCCGAACAGATACGCAGTATTTT. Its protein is CASSFELRTDTQYF.

As DNA, the CDR3 is TGTGCCAGCAGCTCACGACCGACTTCGTCCTTCTACAATGAGCAGTTCTTC. Its protein is CASSSRPTSSFYNEQFF. The V and J genes are TRBV7-3 and TRBJ2-1; D not certain. Between the trimmed V and J ends, which lost 4 bases and 3 bases, there was a span of 19 bases. This CDR3 contains 17 residues. Germline V gene lookup returns CDR1 SGHTA and CDR2 FQGTGA.

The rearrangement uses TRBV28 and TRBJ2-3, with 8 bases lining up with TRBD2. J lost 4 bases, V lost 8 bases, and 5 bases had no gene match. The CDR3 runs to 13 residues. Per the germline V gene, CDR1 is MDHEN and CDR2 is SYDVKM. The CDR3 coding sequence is TGTGCCAGCCTTAGCGGGATCGCAGATACGCAGTATTTT. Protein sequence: CASLSGIADTQYF.

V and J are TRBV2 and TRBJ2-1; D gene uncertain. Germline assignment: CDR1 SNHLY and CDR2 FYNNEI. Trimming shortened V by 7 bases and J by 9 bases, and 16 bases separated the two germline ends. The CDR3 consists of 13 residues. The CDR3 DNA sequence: TGTGCCAGCAAATCCAGCGCACCCGGTGAGCAGTTCTTC. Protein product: CASKSSAPGEQFF.

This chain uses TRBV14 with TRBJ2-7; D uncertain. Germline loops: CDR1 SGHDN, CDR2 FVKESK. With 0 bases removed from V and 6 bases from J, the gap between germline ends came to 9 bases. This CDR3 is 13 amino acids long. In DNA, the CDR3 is TGTGCCAGCAGCCAAGATCTCTTTCTCGAGCAGTACTTC. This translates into CASSQDLFLEQYF. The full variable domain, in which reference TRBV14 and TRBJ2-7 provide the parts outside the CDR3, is EAGVTQFPSHSVIEKGQTVTLRCDPISGHDNLYWYRRVMGKEIKFLLHFVKESKQDESGMPNNRFLAERTGGTYSTLKVQPAELEDSGVYFCASSQDLFLEQYFGPGTRLTVT.

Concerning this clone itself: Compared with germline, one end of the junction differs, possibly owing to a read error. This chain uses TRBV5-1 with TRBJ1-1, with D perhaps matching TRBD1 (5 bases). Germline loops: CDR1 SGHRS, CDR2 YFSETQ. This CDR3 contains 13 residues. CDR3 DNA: TGCGCCAGCAGCTTGCGGACGGACACTGCTGGGCGTTTT. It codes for CASSLRTDTAGRF.

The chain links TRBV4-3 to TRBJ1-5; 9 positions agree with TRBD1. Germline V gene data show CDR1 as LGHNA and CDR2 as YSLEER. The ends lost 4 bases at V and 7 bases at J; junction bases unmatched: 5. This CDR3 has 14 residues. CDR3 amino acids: CASSLDRGNQPQHF. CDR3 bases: TGCGCCAGCAGCCTTGACAGGGGGAACCAGCCCCAGCATTTT.

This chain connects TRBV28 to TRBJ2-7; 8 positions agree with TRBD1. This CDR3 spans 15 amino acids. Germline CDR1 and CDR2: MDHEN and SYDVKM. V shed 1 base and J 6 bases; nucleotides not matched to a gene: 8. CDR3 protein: CASSLSGGGFSEQYF. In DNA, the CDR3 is TGTGCCAGCAGTTTATCAGGGGGCGGCTTTAGCGAGCAGTACTTC.